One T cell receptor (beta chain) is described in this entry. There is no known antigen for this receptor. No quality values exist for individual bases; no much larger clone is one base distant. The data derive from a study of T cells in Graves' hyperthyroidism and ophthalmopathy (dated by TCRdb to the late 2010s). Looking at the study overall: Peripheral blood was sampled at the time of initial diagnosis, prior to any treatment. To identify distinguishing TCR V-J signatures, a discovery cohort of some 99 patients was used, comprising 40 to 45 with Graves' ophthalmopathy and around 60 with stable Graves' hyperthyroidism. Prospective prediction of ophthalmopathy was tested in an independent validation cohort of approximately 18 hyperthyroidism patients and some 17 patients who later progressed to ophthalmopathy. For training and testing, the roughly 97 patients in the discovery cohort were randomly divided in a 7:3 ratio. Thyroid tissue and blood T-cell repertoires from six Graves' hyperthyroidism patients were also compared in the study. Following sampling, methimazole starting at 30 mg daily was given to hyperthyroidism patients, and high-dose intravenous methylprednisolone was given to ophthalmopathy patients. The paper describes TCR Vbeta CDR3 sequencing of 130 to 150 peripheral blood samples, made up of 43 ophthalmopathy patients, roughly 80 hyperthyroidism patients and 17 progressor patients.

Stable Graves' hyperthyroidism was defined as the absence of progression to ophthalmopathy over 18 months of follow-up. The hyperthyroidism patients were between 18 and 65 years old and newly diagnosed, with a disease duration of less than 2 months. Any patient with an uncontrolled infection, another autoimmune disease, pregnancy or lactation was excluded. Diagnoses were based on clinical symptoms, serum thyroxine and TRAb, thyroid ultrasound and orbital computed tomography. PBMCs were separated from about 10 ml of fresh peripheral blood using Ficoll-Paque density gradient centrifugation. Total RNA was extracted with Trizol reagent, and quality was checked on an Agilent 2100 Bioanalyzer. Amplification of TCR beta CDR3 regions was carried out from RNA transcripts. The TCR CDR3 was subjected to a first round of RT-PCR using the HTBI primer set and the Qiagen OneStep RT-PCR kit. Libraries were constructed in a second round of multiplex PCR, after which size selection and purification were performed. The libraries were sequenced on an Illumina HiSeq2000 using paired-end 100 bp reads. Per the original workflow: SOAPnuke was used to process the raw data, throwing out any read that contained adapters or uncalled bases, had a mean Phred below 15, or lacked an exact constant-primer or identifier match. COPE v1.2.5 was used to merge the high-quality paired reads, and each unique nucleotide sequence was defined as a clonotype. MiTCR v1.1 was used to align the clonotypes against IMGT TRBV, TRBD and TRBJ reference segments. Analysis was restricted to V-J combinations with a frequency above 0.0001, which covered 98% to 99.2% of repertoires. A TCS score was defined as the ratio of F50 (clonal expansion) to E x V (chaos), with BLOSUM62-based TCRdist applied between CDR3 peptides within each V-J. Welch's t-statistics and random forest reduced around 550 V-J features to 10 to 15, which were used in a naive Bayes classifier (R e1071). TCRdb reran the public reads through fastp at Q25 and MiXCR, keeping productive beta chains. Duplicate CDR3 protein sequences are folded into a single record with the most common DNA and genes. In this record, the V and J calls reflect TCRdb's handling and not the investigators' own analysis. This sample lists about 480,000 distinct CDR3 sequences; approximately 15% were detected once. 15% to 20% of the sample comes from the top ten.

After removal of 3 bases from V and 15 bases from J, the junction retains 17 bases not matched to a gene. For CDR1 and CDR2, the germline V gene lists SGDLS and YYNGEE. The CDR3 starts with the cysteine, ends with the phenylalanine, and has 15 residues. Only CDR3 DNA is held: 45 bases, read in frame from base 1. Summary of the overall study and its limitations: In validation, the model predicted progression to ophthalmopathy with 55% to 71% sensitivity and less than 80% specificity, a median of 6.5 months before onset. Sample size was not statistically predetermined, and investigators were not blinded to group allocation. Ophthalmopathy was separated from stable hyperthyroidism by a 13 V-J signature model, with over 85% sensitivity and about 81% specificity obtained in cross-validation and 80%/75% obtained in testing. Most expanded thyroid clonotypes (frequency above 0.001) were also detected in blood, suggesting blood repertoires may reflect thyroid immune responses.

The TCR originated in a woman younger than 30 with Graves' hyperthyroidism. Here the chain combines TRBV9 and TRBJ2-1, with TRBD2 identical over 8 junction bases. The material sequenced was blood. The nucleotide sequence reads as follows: TGTGCCAGCAGCGCCGACGGACTAGCAGCCAGCCCCCCGTTCTTC. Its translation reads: CASSADGLAASPPFF.